One sample yielded the 30 T cell receptor beta chains listed below, sequenced in a study of shared clonotypes between healthy human individuals. The method was immunoSEQ multiplex PCR; TCRdb's version includes in-frame clones alone and lacks a portion of them. Of roughly 2,000,000 clones in the sample, 93% were seen once. CD45RO-negative CD8 cells positively selected for CCR7 made up the naive population, which excluded terminally differentiated effector memory CD45RA+ cells. The sequenced sample consisted of naive CD8+ T cells from PBMCs. The source is a man aged 18 to 29 in good health. Some clones in this sample may be carry-over from other donors' samples.

The chain links TRBV6-6 to TRBJ2-2; the D is unclear. V gave up 7 bases and J gave up 0 bases, with 9 bases separating them. The CDR3 runs 14 residues. Germline assignment: CDR1 MNHNY and CDR2 SVGAGI (reference sequence). CDR3 region: CASIFSPNTGELFF. For the CDR3, the DNA is TGTGCCAGCATCTTCAGTCCGAACACCGGGGAGCTGTTTTTT.

The chain is built from TRBV19 and TRBJ2-5; 10 bases align to TRBD2. The trim removed 3 bases at V and 3 bases at J, leaving 4 bases unmatched. The CDR3 loop spans 15 amino acids. CDR1 is LNHDA and CDR2 is SQIVND in the germline V gene (reference sequence). CDR3 loop: CASSMRLAGEETQYF. The DNA for the CDR3 is TGTGCCAGTAGTATGAGGCTAGCGGGAGAAGAGACCCAGTACTTC.

This CDR3 reads CASSGIMGNINYGYTF. The CDR3 nucleotides read TGTGCCAGCAGTGGTATCATGGGGAACATTAACTATGGCTACACCTTC. The rearrangement links TRBV2 to TRBJ1-2; no reliable D call. The CDR3 spans 16 residues. Trimming stripped 4 bases from V and 1 base from J, with 16 bases between. Germline V gene sequence: CDR1 SNHLY, CDR2 FYNNEI.

This chain links TRBV27 with TRBJ2-5, with D possibly matching TRBD2 (6 bases). The CDR3 consists of 15 residues. V was clipped by 3 bases and J by 5 bases, with 16 bases between them. Germline CDR1 and CDR2: MNHEY and SMNVEV (reference sequence). The CDR3 spells CASSFGGLPRETQYF. The DNA of the CDR3 is TGTGCCAGCAGTTTCGGGGGTCTACCGCGGGAGACCCAGTACTTC.

The chain is built from TRBV30 and TRBJ2-7, with 8 positions matching TRBD1. Trimming removed 1 base from V and 6 bases from J; junction bases left unmatched: 5. CDR3 length: 13 residues. Germline assignment: CDR1 GTSNPN and CDR2 SVGIG (reference sequence). The CDR3 region is CAWSETGVFEQYF. The CDR3 region has the DNA TGTGCCTGGAGTGAGACAGGGGTATTCGAGCAGTACTTC.

This clone was detected only once. The chain combines TRBV7-8 with TRBJ2-2, with 7 bases lining up with TRBD1. The CDR3 has 16 residues. With 5 bases clipped from V and 10 bases from J, the junction kept 16 bases outside the gene matches. CDR1 is SGHVS, CDR2 FQNEAQ, per germline. The CDR3 sequence is CASSILVRDSRTELFF. In DNA, the CDR3 is TGTGCCAGCAGCATCCTTGTCCGGGACAGTCGAACGGAGCTGTTTTTT.

V is TRBV9 and J is TRBJ2-1, with 8 bases that match TRBD2. This CDR3 region has 16 residues. CDR1 SGDLS and CDR2 YYNGEE come from the germline V gene. J gave up 8 bases and V 0 bases, and 10 bases lay outside the gene matches. The CDR3 nucleotides are TGTGCCAGCAGCGTAGGGGCTAGCGGGTTGCGGGATGAGCAGTTCTTC. This encodes CASSVGASGLRDEQFF.

The chain carries TRBV18 and TRBJ2-5; 9 bases match TRBD1. CDR1 is KGHSH, CDR2 LQKENI, per germline. This CDR3 has 15 amino acids. Losses at the gene ends were 4 bases for V and 4 bases for J; bases not matched to a gene: 7. CDR3 residues: CASSRADRGGETQYF. As DNA, the CDR3 is TGTGCCAGCTCACGGGCGGACAGGGGAGGAGAGACCCAGTACTTC.

The chain links TRBV5-6 to TRBJ1-2, with a possible D match to TRBD1 (5 bases). With 4 bases removed from V and 5 bases from J, the gap between germline ends came to 12 bases. Germline CDR1 SGHDT, CDR2 YYEEEE. The length of the CDR3 is 13 residues. In DNA form, the CDR3 reads TGTGCCAGCAGCCCGGGACGGTCTTATGGCTACACCTTC. Translation gives CASSPGRSYGYTF.

This chain uses TRBV4-2 with TRBJ1-3, with D unclear. CDR1 is LGHNA and CDR2 is YNFKEQ in the germline V gene. V lost 0 bases and J 4 bases, leaving 16 bases between the germline ends. The CDR3 totals 17 residues. The CDR3 DNA sequence: TGTGCCAGCAGCCAAGATACGGAGGGATCGGACGGAAACACCATATATTTT. It codes for CASSQDTEGSDGNTIYF.

The CDR3 region is CAYRGGTNTEAFF. The CDR3 DNA sequence: TGTGCCTATAGAGGGGGGACGAACACTGAAGCTTTCTTT. The chain recombines TRBV30 with TRBJ1-1; D may be TRBD1 (6 bases). The CDR3 loop spans 13 amino acids. Germline V gives CDR1 GTSNPN, CDR2 SVGIG (reference sequence). Trimming cost V 7 bases and J 1 base, with 13 bases left between them.

The gene calls are TRBV29-1 and TRBJ2-5; TRBD2 matches 10 bases. The germline gives CDR1 SQVTM, CDR2 ANQGSEA. CDR3 length: 18 residues. J was trimmed by 5 bases and V by 3 bases; bases with no gene match: 18. The CDR3 bases are TGCAGCGTTGATATTTGGGCTAGCGGGAGAGGGGGGGACGAGACCCAGTACTTC. This codes for CSVDIWASGRGGDETQYF.

The chain is built from TRBV27 and TRBJ1-3; possibly TRBD1 for D (6 bases). Per the germline V gene, CDR1 is MNHEY and CDR2 is SMNVEV (reference sequence). There are 14 residues in the CDR3. The ends were cut back, 3 bases at V and 2 bases at J, with 8 bases in the middle. CDR3 loop: CASSFRGTGNTIYF. The CDR3 region has the DNA TGTGCCAGCAGTTTTAGGGGGACTGGAAACACCATATATTTT.

The J gene is TRBJ2-7, the V gene TRBV7-9; D perhaps matches TRBD1 (6 bases). CDR1 and CDR2 from the germline V gene are SEHNR and FQNEAQ (reference sequence). The CDR3 length is 14 residues. V was trimmed by 4 bases and J by 2 bases, leaving 12 bases between them. CDR3 nucleotides: TGTGCCAGCAGCTCACAGGGCCTACCCTACGAGCAGTACTTC. Amino acids: CASSSQGLPYEQYF.

This chain links TRBV5-4 with TRBJ1-1; no definite D call. The CDR3 is 12 residues long. V lost 4 bases to trimming and J lost 2 bases, with 6 bases between them. Germline V CDR1 and CDR2: SGHNT, YYREEE (reference sequence). The CDR3 here is CASSRANTEAFF. CDR3 nucleotides: TGTGCCAGCAGCCGGGCCAACACTGAAGCTTTCTTT.

This chain uses TRBV28 with TRBJ2-2; 10 bases match TRBD1. The CDR3 sequence is 16 residues long. Germline V gene data show CDR1 as MDHEN and CDR2 as SYDVKM. The ends lost 7 bases at V and 1 base at J; junction bases unmatched: 6. In DNA form, the CDR3 reads TGTGCCAGCAACAGGGACAGGGGTCGGAACACCGGGGAGCTGTTTTTT. It translates to CASNRDRGRNTGELFF.

The chain is built from TRBV2 and TRBJ2-7, with 10 bases that match TRBD2. The length of the CDR3 is 15 residues. J gave up 0 bases and V 6 bases, and 5 bases lay outside the gene matches. The germline V gene encodes CDR1 SNHLY and CDR2 FYNNEI. In DNA form, the CDR3 reads TGTGCCAGCAGGGAAAGCGGGAGGGCCTCCTACGAGCAGTACTTC. Residues: CASRESGRASYEQYF.

V is TRBV27 and J is TRBJ2-7; 7 bases align to TRBD2. The CDR3 contains 17 residues. Trimming cost V 0 bases and J 3 bases; bases outside gene matches: 11. Germline V CDR1 and CDR2: MNHEY, SMNVEV (reference sequence). The chain's CDR3 is CASSLSWRERGLYEQYF. CDR3 coding DNA: TGTGCCAGCAGTTTATCGTGGCGGGAGAGGGGACTCTACGAGCAGTACTTC.

The chain couples TRBV4-1 to TRBJ2-2; no clear D. The germline V gene encodes CDR1 MGHRA and CDR2 YSYEKL. The V gene lost 2 bases and the J gene lost 0 bases, with 7 bases spanning the gap. The CDR3 runs to 15 residues. CDR3 residues: CASSQFHPNTGELFF. The DNA for the CDR3 is TGCGCCAGCAGCCAATTCCATCCGAACACCGGGGAGCTGTTTTTT.

About this clone itself: Different DNA sequences within this sample yield the same CDR3. The chain has TRBV9 and TRBJ1-1; TRBD1 is a possible D gene (6 bases). Trimming pared 0 bases from V and 4 bases from J, leaving 10 bases between. The CDR3 is 14 residues long. In germline, CDR1 is SGDLS, CDR2 YYNGEE. In DNA, the CDR3 is TGTGCCAGCAGCGTAGTGGGGGCCGGCACTGAAGCTTTCTTT. Translated, it gives CASSVVGAGTEAFF.

The chain joins TRBV28 to TRBJ2-7, with D possibly called TRBD1 or TRBD2 (5 bases each). Germline values: CDR1 MDHEN, CDR2 SYDVKM. The germline V and J ends were trimmed by 4 bases and 3 bases, with 13 bases remaining between them. The CDR3 length is 14 residues. CDR3 sequence: CASSSQRGIYEQYF. The CDR3 nucleotides read TGTGCCAGCAGTTCCCAACGGGGCATCTACGAGCAGTACTTC.

This chain links TRBV11-1 with TRBJ1-2; D is perhaps TRBD1 (6 bases). Trimming removed 11 bases at V and 3 bases at J, with 13 bases between. Germline V lookup: CDR1 SGHAT, CDR2 FQDESV (reference sequence). The CDR3 has 12 residues. In nucleotides, the CDR3 is TGTGCCGTCAAAGGGGGTGACTATGGCTACACCTTC. Translated: CAVKGGDYGYTF.

This chain links TRBV19 with TRBJ2-1; 10 bases align to TRBD2. Germline V gives CDR1 LNHDA, CDR2 SQIVND (reference sequence). J lost 12 bases, V lost 5 bases, and 13 bases had no gene match. The CDR3 sequence is 15 residues long. The CDR3 loop reads CASSPRLAGPLRQFF. The CDR3 DNA reads TGTGCCAGTAGTCCCCGACTAGCGGGCCCGTTGCGGCAGTTCTTC.

The chain combines TRBV4-1 with TRBJ1-2, with unresolved D. The germline V gene has CDR1 MGHRA and CDR2 YSYEKL. V lost 4 bases, J lost 1 base, and 13 bases lay in between. This CDR3 contains 15 residues. The CDR3 reads CASSPPVGINYGYTF. CDR3 DNA: TGCGCCAGCAGCCCCCCTGTAGGGATTAACTATGGCTACACCTTC.

The chain recombines TRBV28 with TRBJ2-7, with TRBD1 as a possible D gene (5 bases). From germline, CDR1 is MDHEN and CDR2 SYDVKM. V was shortened by 6 bases and J by 5 bases, with 11 bases between the two germline ends. The CDR3 loop spans 12 amino acids. The CDR3 loop is CASRWGTDEQYF. CDR3 DNA sequence: TGTGCCAGCAGATGGGGCACGGACGAGCAGTACTTC.

J is TRBJ1-1 and V is TRBV27; possibly TRBD1 for D (6 bases). The CDR3 spans 15 residues. V shed 4 bases and J shed 2 bases, with 14 bases lying between them. CDR1 MNHEY and CDR2 SMNVEV come from the germline V gene (reference sequence). The DNA for the CDR3 is TGTGCCAGCAGTTCTCGACAGGCATTAAACACTGAAGCTTTCTTT. This encodes CASSSRQALNTEAFF.

The rearrangement links TRBV5-1 to TRBJ1-2, with 8 bases fitting TRBD1. This CDR3 is built from 14 residues. Germline CDR1 reads SGHRS; CDR2 reads YFSETQ. J was trimmed by 7 bases and V by 2 bases; bases with no gene match: 7. The DNA for the CDR3 is TGCGCCAGCAGCTTAGACAGGGGAGAGTCTGGCTACACCTTC. Translating it yields CASSLDRGESGYTF. The full variable domain, in which reference TRBV5-1 and TRBJ1-2 provide the parts outside the CDR3, is KAGVTQTPRYLIKTRGQQVTLSCSPISGHRSVSWYQQTPGQGLQFLFEYFSETQRNKGNFPGRFSGRQFSNSRSEMNVSTLELGDSALYLCASSLDRGESGYTFGSGTRLTVV.

The CDR3 bases are TGTGCCAGCAGTTTAGTACTAGCGGAATACAATGAGCAGTTCTTC. Its translation: CASSLVLAEYNEQFF. The genes are TRBV28 and TRBJ2-1, with 8 nucleotides matching TRBD2. CDR1 is MDHEN and CDR2 is SYDVKM in the germline V gene. The CDR3 has 15 amino acids. J gave up 4 bases and V 2 bases, and 4 bases lay outside the gene matches.

About this clone itself: The sample holds other DNA sequences that translate to the same CDR3. V gene TRBV28 combines with J gene TRBJ1-1; D is unresolved. Between the trimmed V and J ends, which lost 6 bases and 2 bases, there was a span of 7 bases. Germline V CDR1 and CDR2: MDHEN, SYDVKM. This CDR3 is 12 amino acids long. The CDR3 spells CASSPRNTEAFF. CDR3 nucleotides: TGTGCCAGCAGCCCGCGCAACACTGAAGCTTTCTTT.

This clone was detected a few times. Within the sample, other DNA sequences also encode this same CDR3. The rearrangement joins TRBV4-3 to TRBJ2-7, with unresolved D. V lost 0 bases and J lost 3, with 6 bases in between. The CDR3 length is 13 residues. Per the germline V gene, CDR1 is LGHNA and CDR2 is YSLEER. The CDR3 region is CASSQDRGYEQYF. Here the CDR3 DNA reads TGCGCCAGCAGCCAAGATAGAGGCTACGAGCAGTACTTC.